Described below is a single T cell receptor beta chain sequence and its context. This record comes from a study of cytomegalovirus exposure and HLA in healthy donors. 13 Jbeta primers and 60 Vbeta primers were used for the PCR. Data came from immunoSEQ multiplex PCR; TCRdb stores just in-frame clones and leaves some out. The profile shows around 210,000 clones, more than 65% of them singletons. The CDR3 spans 17 residues. CDR1 is SGDLS and CDR2 is YYNGEE in the germline V gene. V gave up 3 bases and J gave up 2 bases; unmatched junction bases: 10. Among the donors, all were healthy bone marrow donors. The chain employs TRBV9 and TRBJ1-3; TRBD1 aligns across 8 bases. Material: PBMCs. The receptor's source is a man aged 45-65 years in good health and CMV-seronegative. The CDR3 nucleotides are TGTGCCAGCAGCGCAGAAGACAGGGGCCCGACTGGAAACACCATATATTTT. This gives the protein CASSAEDRGPTGNTIYF.